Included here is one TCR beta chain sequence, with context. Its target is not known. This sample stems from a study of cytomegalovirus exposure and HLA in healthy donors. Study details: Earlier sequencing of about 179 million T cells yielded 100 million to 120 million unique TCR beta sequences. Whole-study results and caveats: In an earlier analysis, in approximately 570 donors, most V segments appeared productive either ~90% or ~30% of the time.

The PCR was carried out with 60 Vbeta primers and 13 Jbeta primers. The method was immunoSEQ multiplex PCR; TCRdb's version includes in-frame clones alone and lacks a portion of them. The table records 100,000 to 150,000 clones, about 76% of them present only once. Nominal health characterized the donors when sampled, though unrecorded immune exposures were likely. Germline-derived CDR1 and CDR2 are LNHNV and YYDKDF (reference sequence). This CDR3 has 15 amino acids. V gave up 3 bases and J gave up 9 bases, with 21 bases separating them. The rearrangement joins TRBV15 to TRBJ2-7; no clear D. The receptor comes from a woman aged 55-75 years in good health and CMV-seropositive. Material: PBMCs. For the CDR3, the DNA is TGTGCCACCAGCAGCCAATACAGTGGTTTGGATGTGCAGTACTTC. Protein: CATSSQYSGLDVQYF. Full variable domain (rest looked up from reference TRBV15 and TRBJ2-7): DAMVIQNPRYQVTQFGKPVTLSCSQTLNHNVMYWYQQKSSQAPKLLFHYYDKDFNNEADTPDNFQSRRPNTSFCFLDIRSPGLGDTAMYLCATSSQYSGLDVQYFGPGTRLTVT.